This TCR beta chain stems from a study of regulatory T cells in long-lasting Graves disease. Overall study findings and caveats: TRBV28, TRBJ1-2 and TRBJ2-5 were segments that persistent disease favored. Accuracy could have been hurt by small sample size.

The V gene lost 2 bases and the J gene lost 12 bases, with 11 bases spanning the gap. The CDR3 spans 13 residues. The germline CDR1 and CDR2 sequences are SGHTA and FQGNSA. Time point indicated: newly diagnosed GD, antithyroid drugs for less than 3 months. Isolated PBMC RNA provided the starting material for the TCR library. This clonotype was seen many times. Its antigen is not identified. Libraries of TCR beta came from iRepertoire HTBI primers plus Arm-PCR of CDR3 regions. TCRdb re-derived calls from the multiplex PCR reads in MiXCR, one entry per CDR3 protein. Of roughly 500,000 distinct CDR3 sequences detected, roughly 13% appear once; the ten largest clones hold roughly 10%. These data were also filed under a second study, of T cells in Graves' hyperthyroidism and ophthalmopathy. That source notes: The hyperthyroidism patients had all been newly diagnosed, and their disease duration was under 2 months. Their ages ranged from 18 to 65 years. Ophthalmopathy was separated from stable hyperthyroidism by a 13 V-J model.

The rearrangement links TRBV7-2 to TRBJ1-6; D perhaps matches TRBD1 (6 bases). This sample comprised peripheral blood mononuclear cells (PBMCs), obtained at new diagnosis, from a patient treated with antithyroid drugs. This clonotype was obtained from a man aged 30-40 years with Graves disease. CDR3 in amino acids: CASSLPQGIPLHF. CDR3 DNA sequence: TGTGCCAGCAGCTTACCCCAGGGGATACCCCTCCACTTT.